This entry describes one TCR beta chain. Germline V gene sequence: CDR1 SGHRS, CDR2 YFSETQ. This CDR3 region has 17 residues. J lost 10 bases, V lost 2 bases, and 15 bases had no gene match. The data belong to a study of blood T cell repertoires in COVID-19. Generated by immunoSEQ multiplex PCR, the TCRdb table keeps only in-frame clones and is missing some. This sample has roughly 440,000 clones, with 88% found just once. The origin of this receptor is a woman in her forties or fifties with COVID-19, enrolled during active disease. V usage is TRBV5-1 and J usage is TRBJ2-1, with TRBD1 identical over 10 bases. The source material was peripheral blood. The DNA for the CDR3 is TGCGCCAGCAGCTTAATGGCCGGGACAGGGGCGGTCAAAGAGCAGTTCTTC. This codes for CASSLMAGTGAVKEQFF.